The 27 T cell receptor beta chains given below trace back to one sample, sequenced in a study of blood T cell repertoires in COVID-19. Profiling relied on immunoSEQ multiplex PCR, and the TCRdb table lists in-frame clones only, not all of them. The table has about 480,000 clones, approximately 90% seen once; the top ten hold about 1.7%. The sample comprised PBMCs or T cells enriched from blood (not recorded which). The source is a woman in her forties who had recovered from COVID-19.

The sample holds a few counts of this clone. Other nucleotide sequences from this sample produce the same CDR3. The V and J genes are TRBV29-1 and TRBJ1-1, with 9 bases that match TRBD1. Germline assignment: CDR1 SQVTM and CDR2 ANQGSEA. The CDR3 loop spans 12 amino acids. V shed 5 bases and J 3 bases; nucleotides not matched to a gene: 1. CDR3 residues: CSVRTGDTEAFF. In DNA, the CDR3 is TGCAGCGTTAGGACAGGGGACACTGAAGCTTTCTTT.

This clone was observed a few times. This chain joins TRBV3-1 (or the pseudogene TRBV3-2) and TRBJ1-1; maybe TRBD1 (6 bases). The germline V gene encodes CDR1 LGHDT and CDR2 YNNKEL (reference sequence). V was pared by 4 bases and J by 7 bases, with 13 bases between. The CDR3 runs to 13 residues. The CDR3 loop is CASSPTGELEAFF. CDR3 in DNA: TGTGCCAGCAGCCCGACAGGCGAGCTTGAAGCTTTCTTT.

The V call is TRBV14, the J call TRBJ1-2, with unresolved D. The CDR3 contains 17 residues. V shed 0 bases and J shed 6 bases, with 20 bases lying between them. Germline-derived CDR1 and CDR2 are SGHDN and FVKESK. CDR3 DNA: TGTGCCAGCAGCCAAGATCTATTGGCCGGGAAGGGCGATGGCTACACCTTC. Its translation: CASSQDLLAGKGDGYTF. Based on the CDR3 plus reference TRBV14 and TRBJ1-2, the full variable domain is EAGVTQFPSHSVIEKGQTVTLRCDPISGHDNLYWYRRVMGKEIKFLLHFVKESKQDESGMPNNRFLAERTGGTYSTLKVQPAELEDSGVYFCASSQDLLAGKGDGYTFGSGTRLTVV.

The chain carries TRBV11-3 and TRBJ2-2; 8 bases match TRBD2. V lost 3 bases to trimming and J lost 4 bases; unmatched junction nucleotides: 7. The CDR3 sequence is 16 residues long. CDR1 and CDR2 (germline): SGHNT, YENEEA. The CDR3 is CASSLGPAGATGELFF. DNA of the CDR3: TGTGCCAGCAGCTTGGGACCAGCGGGGGCCACCGGGGAGCTGTTTTTT.

The chain combines TRBV7-6 with TRBJ2-7; 10 nucleotides match TRBD1. The CDR3 totals 15 residues. V shed 5 bases and J 2 bases; nucleotides not matched to a gene: 6. Germline CDR1 and CDR2: SGHVS and FNYEAQ. CDR3 sequence reads: CASSRDRGLTYEQYF. The CDR3 DNA reads TGTGCCAGCAGCCGGGACAGGGGCCTTACCTACGAGCAGTACTTC.

V is TRBV5-6 and J is TRBJ1-2; the D gene is possibly TRBD1 (5 bases). The CDR3 length is 16 residues. The germline CDR1 and CDR2 sequences are SGHDT and YYEEEE. V lost 0 bases and J lost 8, with 20 bases in between. Here the CDR3 DNA reads TGTGCCAGCAGCTTGGCCCAGGGTGTTCTATTTAGCGGCTACACCTTC. It codes for CASSLAQGVLFSGYTF.

V gene TRBV9 combines with J gene TRBJ2-3; weak D call: TRBD2 (6 bases). V dropped 0 bases and J dropped 5 bases, with 13 bases sitting between them. CDR1 SGDLS and CDR2 YYNGEE come from the germline V gene. The CDR3 covers 15 residues. DNA of the CDR3: TGTGCCAGCAGCGTAGCGGGAGCAAATGGAGATACGCAGTATTTT. Translating gives CASSVAGANGDTQYF.

The chain combines TRBV18 with TRBJ2-7, with TRBD2 matching over 10 bases. V was pared by 3 bases and J by 2 bases, with 7 bases of the junction left unmatched. Per germline, CDR1 KGHSH and CDR2 LQKENI. The CDR3 contains 16 residues. For the CDR3, the DNA is TGTGCCAGCTCACCCCAGACTAGCGGGCAAGCCTACGAGCAGTACTTC. It yields the protein CASSPQTSGQAYEQYF.

The genes are TRBV7-2 and TRBJ1-4; D not resolved. V was trimmed by 5 bases and J by 7 bases, leaving 14 bases between them. This CDR3 is built from 14 residues. Per the germline V gene, CDR1 is SGHTA and CDR2 is FQGNSA. CDR3 protein: CASSTISQSEKLFF. CDR3 coding DNA: TGTGCCAGCAGCACAATAAGTCAAAGTGAAAAACTGTTTTTT.

The chain joins TRBV19 to TRBJ1-2, with no clear D. V lost 4 bases and J lost 4, with 16 bases in between. The CDR3 spans 15 residues. Germline V gene sequence: CDR1 LNHDA, CDR2 SQIVND (reference sequence). In DNA form, the CDR3 reads TGTGCCAGTAGTACAGGACCGGCTACTAGCTATGGCTACACCTTC. Protein product: CASSTGPATSYGYTF.

This chain links TRBV7-2 with TRBJ2-1, with D perhaps TRBD1 (6 bases). The length of the CDR3 is 17 residues. V shed 2 bases and J shed 4 bases, with 18 bases lying between them. The germline V gene encodes CDR1 SGHTA and CDR2 FQGNSA. The CDR3: CASSLRVVAGVYNEQFF. The CDR3 DNA is TGTGCCAGCAGCTTAAGGGTAGTGGCAGGGGTTTACAATGAGCAGTTCTTC.

V and J are TRBV12-3 or TRBV12-4 and TRBJ1-2; the D is unclear. Trimming pared 0 bases from V and 6 bases from J, leaving 5 bases between. This CDR3 comprises 12 residues. CDR3 amino acids: CASSLALNGYTF. CDR3 nucleotide sequence: TGTGCCAGCAGTTTAGCGCTAAATGGCTACACCTTC.

The genes are TRBV12-5 and TRBJ1-4; tentatively, D is TRBD1 (6 bases). The CDR3 extends over 14 amino acids. Trimming took off 3 bases at V and 5 bases at J, with 10 bases between the two ends. Germline V gene sequence: CDR1 LGHNT, CDR2 FRNRAP. The CDR3 DNA is TGTGCTAGTGGTTTAGGGGGAGAGAATGAAAAACTGTTTTTT. This translates into CASGLGGENEKLFF.

V is TRBV6-5 and J is TRBJ2-1; 10 nucleotides align to TRBD2. V shed 4 bases, J shed 0 bases, and the junction held 3 bases outside the gene matches. CDR3 length: 16 amino acids. CDR1 MNHEY and CDR2 SVGAGI come from the germline V gene. The DNA of the CDR3 is TGTGCCAGCAGTTTAGGACTAGCGGACTCCTACAATGAGCAGTTCTTC. This translates into CASSLGLADSYNEQFF.

The rearrangement links TRBV19 to TRBJ2-1, with 11 bases aligning to TRBD2. Germline CDR1 and CDR2: LNHDA and SQIVND (reference sequence). The CDR3 has 16 residues. V lost 10 bases to trimming and J lost 6 bases; unmatched junction nucleotides: 14. The CDR3 DNA follows: TGTGCCACCACAGGGACGACTAGCGGGAAGTTCAATGAGCAGTTCTTC. It specifies CATTGTTSGKFNEQFF.

V is TRBV4-1 and J is TRBJ2-3; D call uncertain. With 6 bases removed from V and 6 bases from J, the gap between germline ends came to 10 bases. CDR1 is MGHRA and CDR2 is YSYEKL in the germline V gene. CDR3 length: 12 residues. As DNA, the CDR3 is TGCGCCAGCAGTCCTCTCGGGGATACGCAGTATTTT. Amino acids: CASSPLGDTQYF.

The V gene is TRBV15, the J gene TRBJ2-1, with 7 bases that match TRBD2. Germline lookup yields CDR1 LNHNV and CDR2 YYDKDF (reference sequence). The V and J ends lost 4 bases and 0 bases, in that order; junction bases with no gene match: 6. The CDR3 spans 16 residues. CDR3 in DNA: TGTGCCACCAGCATGCTAGCGGCAAGCTCCTACAATGAGCAGTTCTTC. Its protein product is CATSMLAASSYNEQFF.

The J gene is TRBJ2-1, the V gene TRBV25-1, with TRBD2 identical over 10 bases. The CDR3 is 14 residues long. Germline V lookup: CDR1 MGHDK, CDR2 SYGVNS. Trimming took 10 bases from V and 0 from J; bases not matched to a gene: 3. CDR3 in amino acids: CATLAGGSYNEQFF. Written as DNA, the CDR3 is TGTGCCACCTTAGCGGGAGGCTCCTACAATGAGCAGTTCTTC.

Here the CDR3 reads CASSYKQPSGNTIYF. In DNA, the CDR3 is TGTGCCAGCAGTTATAAACAGCCCTCTGGAAACACCATATATTTT. V is TRBV6-2 or TRBV6-3 and J is TRBJ1-3; D is ambiguous. Trimming removed 3 bases from V and 0 bases from J, with 9 bases in between. Germline-derived CDR1 and CDR2 are MNHEY and SVGEGT. The CDR3 extends over 15 amino acids.

This clone was picked up one time. The chain is built from TRBV11-3 and TRBJ1-2; D ambiguous. Germline-derived CDR1 and CDR2 are SGHNT and YENEEA. The CDR3 sequence is 14 residues long. Deletions cut 5 bases from V and 3 bases from J, with 13 bases between. The DNA for the CDR3 is TGTGCCAGCAGCCCGAGCCGGGGTGACTATGGCTACACCTTC. Residues: CASSPSRGDYGYTF.

This chain links TRBV6-5 with TRBJ2-1; TRBD1 agrees at 7 bases. The CDR3 is 15 residues long. Germline loops: CDR1 MNHEY, CDR2 SVGAGI. J was trimmed by 4 bases and V by 6 bases; bases with no gene match: 9. The CDR3 sequence is CASRVPGQTYNEQFF. The CDR3 DNA follows: TGTGCCAGCAGAGTACCGGGACAGACATACAATGAGCAGTTCTTC.

This sequence joins TRBV4-1 and TRBJ1-5; 9 bases are a match to TRBD1. The germline V gene encodes CDR1 MGHRA and CDR2 YSYEKL. CDR3 length equals 17 residues. J was trimmed by 0 bases and V by 1 base; bases with no gene match: 4. This CDR3 reads CASSQGTGALSNQPQHF. CDR3 sequence (DNA): TGCGCCAGCAGCCAAGGGACAGGGGCTCTTAGCAATCAGCCCCAGCATTTT.

The chain has TRBV25-1 and TRBJ2-1, with TRBD1 identical over 10 bases. The germline V gene encodes CDR1 MGHDK and CDR2 SYGVNS. With 10 bases clipped from V and 8 bases from J, the junction kept 8 bases outside the gene matches. The CDR3 spans 13 residues. The CDR3, as DNA: TGTGCCACCCTGCCCGGGACAGGGGATGAGCAGTTCTTC. The encoded protein is CATLPGTGDEQFF.

This chain joins TRBV10-3 and TRBJ1-1, with 9 bases lining up with TRBD1. Per the germline V gene, CDR1 is ENHRY and CDR2 is SYGVKD. CDR3 length: 14 residues. V lost 8 bases, J lost 6 bases, and 10 bases stayed unmatched. The CDR3 reads CAISPKQGASEAFF. In DNA, the CDR3 is TGTGCCATCTCCCCTAAACAGGGGGCGTCTGAAGCTTTCTTT.

The J gene is TRBJ1-3, the V gene TRBV27; the D is unclear. This CDR3 has 16 amino acids. Germline-derived CDR1 and CDR2 are MNHEY and SMNVEV (reference sequence). V lost 6 bases and J 4 bases, leaving 19 bases between the germline ends. The CDR3 sequence: CASSALGRRSGNTIYF. Written as DNA, the CDR3 is TGTGCCAGCAGCGCCCTAGGAAGAAGGTCAGGAAACACCATATATTTT.

This sequence joins TRBV10-2 and TRBJ1-5, with D uncertain. The V end was cut by 2 bases, the J end by 4 bases, with 12 bases between. Germline assignment: CDR1 WSHSY and CDR2 SAAADI. CDR3 length: 15 amino acids. The CDR3 loop reads CASSEGRLGNQPQHF. The CDR3 coding sequence is TGCGCCAGCAGTGAGGGCAGGCTGGGTAATCAGCCCCAGCATTTT.

This clone appeared a few times. V gene TRBV10-1 combines with J gene TRBJ1-5; 8 bases match TRBD1. V was pared by 4 bases and J by 7 bases, with 9 bases of the junction left unmatched. Germline V gene lookup returns CDR1 WNHNN and CDR2 SYGVQD (reference sequence). This CDR3 has 15 residues. The CDR3 nucleotides read TGCGCCAGCAGTGCCTCGGGACAGGTGGACCAGCCCCAGCATTTT. Translating it yields CASSASGQVDQPQHF.